This is a list of T cell receptor beta chains from one sample in a study of monozygotic twins with inflammatory bowel disease. TCRdb reprocessed the 5' RACE reads and keeps a single row for each CDR3 protein, giving no DNA. This table lists 330,000 or so distinct CDR3 sequences. Material for sequencing was blood. Receptor source: a human donor with ulcerative colitis or Crohn's disease, or a healthy co-twin of an affected twin (not recorded which). Each CDR3 is given with its conserved first and last residue. The order of the fields is J gene, V gene, CDR3 protein.

j_gene: TRBJ2-7; v_gene: TRBV7-2; CDR3aa: CASSVNPGPAYEQYF
j_gene: TRBJ2-3; v_gene: TRBV20-1; CDR3aa: CSASLSGGGRNTDTQYF
j_gene: TRBJ1-5; v_gene: TRBV6-1; CDR3aa: CASSSGTENQPQHF
j_gene: TRBJ2-7; v_gene: TRBV12-3/TRBV12-4; CDR3aa: CASSDSSSSYEQYF
j_gene: TRBJ2-3; v_gene: TRBV27; CDR3aa: CASSLNPTGGSDTQYF
j_gene: TRBJ1-2; v_gene: TRBV2; CDR3aa: CASRPGLGYTF
j_gene: TRBJ1-5; v_gene: TRBV7-2; CDR3aa: CASRSGNQPQHF
j_gene: TRBJ2-1; v_gene: TRBV29-1; CDR3aa: CSGVMTGSIPTPYNEQFF
j_gene: TRBJ2-5; v_gene: TRBV10-3; CDR3aa: CATGLVLAQYF
j_gene: TRBJ1-1; v_gene: TRBV7-2; CDR3aa: CASSSDSSKGTEAFF
j_gene: TRBJ2-7; v_gene: TRBV11-2; CDR3aa: CASGQGSEQYF
j_gene: TRBJ2-1; v_gene: TRBV5-1; CDR3aa: CASSSDRGSSYNEQFF
j_gene: TRBJ2-2; v_gene: TRBV5-1; CDR3aa: CASSFGRPGTVNTGELFF
j_gene: TRBJ1-2; v_gene: TRBV6-1; CDR3aa: CASRRQPNYGYTF
j_gene: TRBJ2-1; v_gene: TRBV10-3; CDR3aa: CAISDPRTGGDEQFF
j_gene: TRBJ2-3; v_gene: TRBV12-3/TRBV12-4; CDR3aa: CASSLGLAGVGGTQYF
j_gene: TRBJ2-2; v_gene: TRBV20-1; CDR3aa: CSAPHRGRIGELFF
j_gene: TRBJ1-6; v_gene: TRBV20-1; CDR3aa: CSAPGSTYNSPLHF
j_gene: TRBJ2-7; v_gene: TRBV3-1; CDR3aa: CASSQDRYSYEQYF
j_gene: TRBJ2-1; v_gene: TRBV27; CDR3aa: CASSLLRFYNEQFF
j_gene: TRBJ2-1; v_gene: TRBV5-1; CDR3aa: CASTPGTSGSYNEQFF
j_gene: TRBJ2-7; v_gene: TRBV29-1; CDR3aa: CSVEDIGLRQPYEQYF
j_gene: TRBJ2-4; v_gene: TRBV5-1; CDR3aa: CASSFPLLEAKNIQYF
j_gene: TRBJ2-1; v_gene: TRBV28; CDR3aa: CASKTEGVNYNEQFF
j_gene: TRBJ1-1; v_gene: TRBV20-1; CDR3aa: CSARVSGNTEAFF
j_gene: TRBJ2-1; v_gene: TRBV23-1; CDR3aa: CARNRCNEQFF
j_gene: TRBJ2-4; v_gene: TRBV28; CDR3aa: CASSTGSMQYF
j_gene: TRBJ1-2; v_gene: TRBV28; CDR3aa: CASSPPGTGRGGYTF
j_gene: TRBJ1-2; v_gene: TRBV5-1; CDR3aa: CASSDRLYGYTF
j_gene: TRBJ2-5; v_gene: TRBV20-1; CDR3aa: CSAETGETQYF
j_gene: TRBJ2-7; v_gene: TRBV20-1; CDR3aa: CSARDPQGAREQYF
j_gene: TRBJ1-1; v_gene: TRBV20-1; CDR3aa: CSAAPEAEAFF
j_gene: TRBJ2-2; v_gene: TRBV19; CDR3aa: CASSIVASGGANTGELFF
j_gene: TRBJ1-2; v_gene: TRBV28; CDR3aa: CASSPTEHRGYTF
j_gene: TRBJ2-1; v_gene: TRBV20-1; CDR3aa: CSARVVGLAGHNEQFF
j_gene: TRBJ2-1; v_gene: TRBV7-9; CDR3aa: CASSSLYGLGGNEQFF
j_gene: TRBJ2-4; v_gene: TRBV5-1; CDR3aa: CASSPTPPGNIQYF
j_gene: TRBJ2-3; v_gene: TRBV7-2; CDR3aa: CASSLTSGGVDTQYF
j_gene: TRBJ2-3; v_gene: TRBV20-1; CDR3aa: CSASTPSTDTQYF
j_gene: TRBJ2-1; v_gene: TRBV3-1; CDR3aa: CASSQDPTGINEQFF
j_gene: TRBJ2-1; v_gene: TRBV20-1; CDR3aa: CSAILGQGLDEQFF
j_gene: TRBJ1-5; v_gene: TRBV20-1; CDR3aa: CSATRPNSNQPQHF
j_gene: TRBJ2-5; v_gene: TRBV7-3; CDR3aa: CASGQGAGETQYF
j_gene: TRBJ1-2; v_gene: TRBV7-2; CDR3aa: CASSWGEYYGYTF
j_gene: TRBJ2-5; v_gene: TRBV18; CDR3aa: CASSRPGEETQYF
j_gene: TRBJ2-5; v_gene: TRBV15; CDR3aa: CATSRGRAGVETQYF
j_gene: TRBJ1-1; v_gene: TRBV6-1; CDR3aa: CASSVPSRGEAFF
j_gene: TRBJ2-7; v_gene: TRBV5-1; CDR3aa: CASSPLSYRARESYEQYF
j_gene: TRBJ2-2; v_gene: TRBV9; CDR3aa: CASSVGSGELFF
j_gene: TRBJ1-3; v_gene: TRBV6-5; CDR3aa: CASSYRCGNTIYF
j_gene: TRBJ2-1; v_gene: TRBV5-1; CDR3aa: CASSLDGPENNEQFF
j_gene: TRBJ2-5; v_gene: TRBV12-3/TRBV12-4; CDR3aa: CASSLGVGISGPSRETQYF
j_gene: TRBJ2-6; v_gene: TRBV5-1; CDR3aa: CASSWGQFSSGANVLTF
j_gene: TRBJ1-1; v_gene: TRBV6-5; CDR3aa: CASSFRSGLDTEAFF
j_gene: TRBJ2-3; v_gene: TRBV29-1; CDR3aa: CSVETGLAGTQYF